The 2 T cell receptor beta chains below were found in one sample sequenced in a study of blood T cell repertoires in COVID-19. Libraries were prepared by immunoSEQ multiplex PCR; TCRdb keeps only in-frame clonotypes and omits some of them. The sample has over 60,000 clones, about 70% seen once. The sequenced sample consisted of peripheral blood. These receptors all come from a woman of 80 years or more with acute or convalescent COVID-19.

The V call is TRBV24-1, the J call TRBJ2-1, with 12 bases identical to TRBD2. This CDR3 comprises 16 residues. From germline, CDR1 is KGHDR and CDR2 SFDVKD. The junction had 2 bases not matched to a gene; V was cut back by 3 bases and J by 3 bases. CDR3 coding DNA: TGTGCCACCAGTGATCAGACTAGCGGGAGCTACAATGAGCAGTTCTTC. Amino acids: CATSDQTSGSYNEQFF.

This clone is hyperexpanded within its sample. The chain joins TRBV9 to TRBJ2-5; 9 bases are shared with TRBD1. The germline CDR1 and CDR2 sequences are SGDLS and YYNGEE. The CDR3 contains 14 residues. V shed 4 bases and J 5 bases; nucleotides not matched to a gene: 6. The CDR3 loop reads CASSPWTGEETQYF. The DNA of the CDR3 is TGTGCCAGCAGCCCATGGACAGGGGAGGAGACCCAGTACTTC. The entire variable domain, with the rest obtained from reference TRBV9 and TRBJ2-5, is as follows: DSGVTQTPKHLITATGQRVTLRCSPRSGDLSVYWYQQSLDQGLQFLIQYYNGEERAKGNILERFSAQQFPDLHSELNLSSLELGDSALYFCASSPWTGEETQYFGPGTRLLVL.